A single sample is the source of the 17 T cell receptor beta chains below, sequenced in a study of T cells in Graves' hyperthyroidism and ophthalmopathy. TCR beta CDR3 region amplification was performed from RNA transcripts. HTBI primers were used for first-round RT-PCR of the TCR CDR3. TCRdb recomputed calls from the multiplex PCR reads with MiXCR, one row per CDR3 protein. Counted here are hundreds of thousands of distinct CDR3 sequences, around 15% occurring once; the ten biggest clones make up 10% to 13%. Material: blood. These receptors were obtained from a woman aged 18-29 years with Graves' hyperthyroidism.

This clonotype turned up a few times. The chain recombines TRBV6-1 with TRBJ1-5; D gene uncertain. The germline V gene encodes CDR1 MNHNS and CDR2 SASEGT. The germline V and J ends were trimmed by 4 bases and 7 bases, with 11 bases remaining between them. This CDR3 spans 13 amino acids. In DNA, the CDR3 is TGTGCCAGCAGTGCGGTTTTGGTCCAGCCCCAGCATTTT. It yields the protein CASSAVLVQPQHF.

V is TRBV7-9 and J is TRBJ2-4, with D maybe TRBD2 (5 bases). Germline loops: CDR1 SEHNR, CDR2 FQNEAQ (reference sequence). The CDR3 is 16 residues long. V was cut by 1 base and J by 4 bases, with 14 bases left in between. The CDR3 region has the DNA TGTGCCAGCAGCTTAGGGTCTCCCAGCGGTAAAAACATTCAGTACTTC. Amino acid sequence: CASSLGSPSGKNIQYF.

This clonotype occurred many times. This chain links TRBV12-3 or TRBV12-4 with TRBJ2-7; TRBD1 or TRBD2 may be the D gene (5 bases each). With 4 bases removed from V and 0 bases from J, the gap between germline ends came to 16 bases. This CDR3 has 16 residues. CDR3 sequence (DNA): TGTGCCAGCAGTTCCCCCCGGGGCAGCCTCTCCTACGAGCAGTACTTC. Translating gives CASSSPRGSLSYEQYF.

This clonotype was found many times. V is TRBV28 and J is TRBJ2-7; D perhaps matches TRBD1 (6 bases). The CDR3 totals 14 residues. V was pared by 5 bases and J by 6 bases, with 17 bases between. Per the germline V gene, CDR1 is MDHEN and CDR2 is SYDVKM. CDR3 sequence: CASSPSDRIREQYF. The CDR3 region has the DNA TGTGCCAGCAGTCCCAGCGACAGGATTCGCGAGCAGTACTTC. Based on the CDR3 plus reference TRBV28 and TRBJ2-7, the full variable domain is DVKVTQSSRYLVKRTGEKVFLECVQDMDHENMFWYRQDPGLGLRLIYFSYDVKMKEKGDIPEGYSVSREKKERFSLILESASTNQTSMYLCASSPSDRIREQYFGPGTRLTVT.

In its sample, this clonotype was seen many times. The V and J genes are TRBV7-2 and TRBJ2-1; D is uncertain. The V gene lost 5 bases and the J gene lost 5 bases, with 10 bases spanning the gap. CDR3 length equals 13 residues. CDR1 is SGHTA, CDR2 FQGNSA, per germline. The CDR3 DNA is TGTGCCAGCAGCACGAATCGAGACAATGAGCAGTTCTTC. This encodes CASSTNRDNEQFF.

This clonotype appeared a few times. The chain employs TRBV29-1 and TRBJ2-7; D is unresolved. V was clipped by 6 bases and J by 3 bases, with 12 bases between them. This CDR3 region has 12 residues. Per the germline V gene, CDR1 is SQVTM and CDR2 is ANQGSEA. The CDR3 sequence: CSVREWGYEQYF. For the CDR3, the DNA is TGCAGCGTCCGCGAATGGGGCTACGAGCAGTACTTC.

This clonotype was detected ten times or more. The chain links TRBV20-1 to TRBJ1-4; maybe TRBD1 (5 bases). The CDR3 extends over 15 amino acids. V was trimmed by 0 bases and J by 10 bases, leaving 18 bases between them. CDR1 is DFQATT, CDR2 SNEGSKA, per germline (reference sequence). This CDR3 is CSARDRPGRLGKLFF. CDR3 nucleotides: TGCAGTGCTAGAGATCGTCCAGGGAGGCTTGGAAAACTGTTTTTT.

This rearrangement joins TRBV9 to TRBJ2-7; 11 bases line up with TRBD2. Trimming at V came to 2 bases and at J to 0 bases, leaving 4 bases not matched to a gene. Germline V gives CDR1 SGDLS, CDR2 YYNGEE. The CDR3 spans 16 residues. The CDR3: CASSVEGTSGSYEQYF. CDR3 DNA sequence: TGTGCCAGCAGCGTGGAAGGGACTAGCGGCTCCTACGAGCAGTACTTC.

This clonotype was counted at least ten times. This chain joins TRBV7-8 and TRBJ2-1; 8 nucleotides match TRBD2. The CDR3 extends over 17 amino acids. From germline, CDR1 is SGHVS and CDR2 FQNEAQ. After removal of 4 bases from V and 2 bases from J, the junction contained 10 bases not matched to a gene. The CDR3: CASSSRGSGNTYNEQFF. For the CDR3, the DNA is TGTGCCAGCAGCTCTAGAGGTAGCGGGAATACCTACAATGAGCAGTTCTTC.

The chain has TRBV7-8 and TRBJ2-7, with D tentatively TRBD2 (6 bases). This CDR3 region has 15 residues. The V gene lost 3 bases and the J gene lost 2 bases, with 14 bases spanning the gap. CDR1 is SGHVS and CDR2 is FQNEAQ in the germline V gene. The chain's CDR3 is CASSFGGGGPYEQYF. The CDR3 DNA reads TGTGCCAGCAGCTTCGGGGGAGGTGGGCCCTACGAGCAGTACTTC.

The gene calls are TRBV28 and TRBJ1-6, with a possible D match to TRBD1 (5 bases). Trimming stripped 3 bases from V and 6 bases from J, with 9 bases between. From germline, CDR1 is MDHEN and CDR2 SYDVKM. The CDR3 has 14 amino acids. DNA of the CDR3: TGTGCCAGCAGTTTCCCACAGGCTAATTCACCCCTCCACTTT. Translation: CASSFPQANSPLHF.

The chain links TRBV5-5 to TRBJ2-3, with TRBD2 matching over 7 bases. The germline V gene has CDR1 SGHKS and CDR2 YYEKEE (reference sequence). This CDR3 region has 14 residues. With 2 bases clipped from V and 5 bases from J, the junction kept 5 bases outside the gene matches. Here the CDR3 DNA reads TGTGCCAGCAGCTTCAAGCGGGAACGAGATACGCAGTATTTT. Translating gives CASSFKRERDTQYF. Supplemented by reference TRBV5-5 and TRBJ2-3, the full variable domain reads DAGVTQSPTHLIKTRGQQVTLRCSPISGHKSVSWYQQVLGQGPQFIFQYYEKEERGRGNFPDRFSARQFPNYSSELNVNALLLGDSALYLCASSFKRERDTQYFGPGTRLTVL.

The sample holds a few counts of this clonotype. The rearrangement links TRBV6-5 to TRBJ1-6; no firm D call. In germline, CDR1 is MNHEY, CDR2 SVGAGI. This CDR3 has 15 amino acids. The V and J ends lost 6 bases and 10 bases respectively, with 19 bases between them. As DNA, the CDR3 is TGTGCCAGCAGCTACCGACTGGGAGAGAAATCACCCCTCCACTTT. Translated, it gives CASSYRLGEKSPLHF.

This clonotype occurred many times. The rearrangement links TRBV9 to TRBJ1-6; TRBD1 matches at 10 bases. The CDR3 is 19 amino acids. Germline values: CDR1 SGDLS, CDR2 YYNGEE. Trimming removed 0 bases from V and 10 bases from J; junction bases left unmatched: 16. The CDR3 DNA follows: TGTGCCAGCAGCGTAGTACCATTTAGGGCGGGACAGGGGTTCTCACCCCTCCACTTT. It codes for CASSVVPFRAGQGFSPLHF.

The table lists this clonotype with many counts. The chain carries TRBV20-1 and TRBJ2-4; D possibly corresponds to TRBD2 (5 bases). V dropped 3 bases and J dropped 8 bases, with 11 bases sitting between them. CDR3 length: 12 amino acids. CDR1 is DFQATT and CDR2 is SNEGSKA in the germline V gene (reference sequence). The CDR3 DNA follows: TGCAGTGCTAGCGATCCCGGGGACATTCAGTACTTC. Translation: CSASDPGDIQYF.

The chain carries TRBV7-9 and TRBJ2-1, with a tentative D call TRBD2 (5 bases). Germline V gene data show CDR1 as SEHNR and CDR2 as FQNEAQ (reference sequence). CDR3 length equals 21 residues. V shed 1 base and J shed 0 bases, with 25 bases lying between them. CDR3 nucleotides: TGTGCCAGCAGCTTAGATGGTCGGGGTATTAGGTCGAAAAGCTCCTACAATGAGCAGTTCTTC. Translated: CASSLDGRGIRSKSSYNEQFF. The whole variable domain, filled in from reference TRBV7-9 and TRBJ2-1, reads DTGVSQNPRHKITKRGQNVTFRCDPISEHNRLYWYRQTLGQGPEFLTYFQNEAQLEKSRLLSDRFSAERPKGSFSTLEIQRTEQGDSAMYLCASSLDGRGIRSKSSYNEQFFGPGTRLTVL.

The CDR3 sequence is CSARRGGRGPNEQFF. The DNA of the CDR3 is TGCAGTGCTAGACGGGGCGGGAGAGGACCCAATGAGCAGTTCTTC. The chain has TRBV20-1 and TRBJ2-1; 7 bases are shared with TRBD2. CDR1 is DFQATT, CDR2 SNEGSKA, per germline (reference sequence). The CDR3 loop spans 15 amino acids. V lost 2 bases to trimming and J lost 6 bases; unmatched junction nucleotides: 10.